This T cell receptor (beta chain) stems from a study of blood T cell repertoires in COVID-19. Study-level information: Acute-phase and convalescent COVID-19 samples originated in the United States, Italy and Spain. T cells, B-cell-depleted T cells, or PBMCs provided the cDNA or gDNA that served as material.

The CDR3 sequence is 14 residues long. CDR1 is SGHAT, CDR2 FQNNGV, per germline. V dropped 5 bases and J dropped 2 bases, with 12 bases sitting between them. In the source study's methods: By means of reference gene primer amplification, nucleated cell counts were estimated. Produced via immunoSEQ multiplex PCR; TCRdb's table is partial and in-frame only. V, J and clone size are those of that table, while D and trimming were read from the DNA. Found here are 100,000 to 150,000 clones, more than 75% of them singletons; the top ten hold approximately 3.3%. This TCR was recovered from a woman in her fifties or sixties with acute or convalescent COVID-19. The chain couples TRBV11-2 to TRBJ1-1; D not certain. The sample taken for sequencing was peripheral blood. The CDR3, as DNA: TGTGCCAGCAGCATAACCGGGAGTAACACTGAAGCTTTCTTT. It yields the protein CASSITGSNTEAFF.